This record concerns one T cell receptor beta chain sequence. TCRdb independently ran MiXCR on the RT-PCR reads; one entry per CDR3 protein. This table holds more than 250,000 distinct CDR3 sequences, 20% to 25% found once. Trimming removed 5 bases at V and 7 bases at J, with 15 bases between. The CDR3 consists of 14 residues. Germline assignment: CDR1 SGHTA and CDR2 FQGNSA. The data were obtained in a study of response to subunit inactivated influenza vaccine. The sequence came from a man aged 50 to 69 who received an inactivated influenza vaccine. This rearrangement joins TRBV7-2 to TRBJ2-4; D is possibly TRBD1 (5 bases). Here the sequenced sample was PBMCs from blood, taken about 20 months after vaccination. This CDR3 is CASSPAGHFNIQYF. The CDR3 DNA sequence: TGTGCCAGCAGCCCTGCAGGACACTTTAACATTCAGTACTTC.